This T cell receptor (beta chain) was found in a study of PD-1 blockade in classical Hodgkin lymphoma. About the research overall: It was nivolumab at 3 mg/kg, given intravenously every 2 weeks, that patients received. Broader study findings: Why repertoires differed is undefined; disease activity or prior therapy possibly contributed. The study found complete responders had baseline diversity similar to newly diagnosed patients.

The protocol was immunoSEQ multiplex PCR, while the TCRdb copy is restricted to in-frame clones and leaves out a portion. The table includes 90,000 or so clones, about 90% detected once. The table lists this clone with a count of one. Its matching antigen is unknown. Every patient experienced relapse after autologous stem cell transplantation, and brentuximab vedotin exposure varied. Germline values: CDR1 SQVTM, CDR2 ANQGSEA. The length of the CDR3 is 17 residues. V lost 8 bases and J 0 bases, leaving 20 bases between the germline ends. This TCR derives from a human donor with classical Hodgkin lymphoma. The chain joins TRBV29-1 to TRBJ2-6; D may be TRBD2 (6 bases). Here the sequenced sample was peripheral blood mononuclear cells (PBMCs), taken before the second cycle of nivolumab. The chain's CDR3 is CSLWGMVGGSGANVLTF. CDR3 nucleotides: TGCAGCCTTTGGGGCATGGTCGGGGGCTCTGGGGCCAACGTCCTGACTTTC.